This T cell receptor (beta chain) was captured in a study of blood T cell repertoires in COVID-19. Across the study: Sites in the United States, Italy and Spain provided acute and convalescent COVID-19 samples. The analysed material was cDNA or gDNA that came from T cells, B-cell-depleted T cells, or PBMCs.

In the original workflow: Reference gene primer amplification yielded estimated nucleated cell counts. TCRdb's table, derived via immunoSEQ multiplex PCR, lists solely in-frame clones and lacks some. That table is the source of V, J and clone size, and D and trimming were worked out from the DNA. The profile shows about 250,000 clones, around 88% of them singletons. V lost 0 bases, J lost 9 bases, and 17 bases stayed unmatched. CDR3 length: 17 residues. Germline V CDR1 and CDR2: SGHRS, YFSETQ. The rearrangement joins TRBV5-1 to TRBJ2-7, with 8 nucleotides matching TRBD2. This TCR came from an older man with acute or convalescent COVID-19. Sequenced input: peripheral blood. The DNA for the CDR3 is TGCGCCAGCAGCTTGGTTGGTACTAGCGGAACCCCCGGCGGGCAGTACTTC. This encodes CASSLVGTSGTPGGQYF.